The 30 T cell receptor beta chains below all came from one sample that was sequenced in a study of blood T cell repertoires in COVID-19. Measured with immunoSEQ multiplex PCR; TCRdb has only the in-frame clones, and not every one. The sample has 100,000 to 120,000 clones; roughly 81% are singletons. What was sequenced was peripheral blood. The receptor source for this set is a man between 40 and 49 years old with acute or convalescent COVID-19.

This rearrangement joins TRBV7-9 to TRBJ1-4, with 9 bases that match TRBD1. This CDR3 has 15 amino acids. Trimming at V came to 5 bases and at J to 8 bases, leaving 9 bases not matched to a gene. The germline V gene has CDR1 SEHNR and CDR2 FQNEAQ (reference sequence). CDR3 sequence: CASSAGTGSGEKLFF. The CDR3 region has the DNA TGTGCCAGCAGCGCCGGGACAGGGAGTGGGGAAAAACTGTTTTTT.

The rearrangement joins TRBV4-1 to TRBJ1-2; the D gene is possibly TRBD1 (5 bases). The V end was cut by 2 bases, the J end by 1 base, with 5 bases between. Germline V gene lookup returns CDR1 MGHRA and CDR2 YSYEKL. CDR3 length: 13 residues. CDR3 region: CASSQQGNYGYTF. CDR3 DNA: TGCGCCAGCAGCCAACAGGGTAACTATGGCTACACCTTC.

The V call is TRBV2, the J call TRBJ2-1, with 9 bases that match TRBD1. The CDR3 runs to 11 residues. The trim removed 9 bases at V and 9 bases at J, leaving 3 bases unmatched. Germline CDR1 and CDR2: SNHLY and FYNNEI. Here the CDR3 reads CARGTGIEQFF. The CDR3 DNA reads TGTGCCAGAGGGACAGGGATTGAGCAGTTCTTC.

This chain connects TRBV7-2 to TRBJ1-6; D may be TRBD1 (6 bases). The CDR3 has 15 amino acids. In germline, CDR1 is SGHTA, CDR2 FQGNSA. Trimming took off 3 bases at V and 6 bases at J, with 12 bases between the two ends. The CDR3 sequence is CASSFLGATNSPLHF. CDR3 nucleotide sequence: TGTGCCAGCAGCTTCTTGGGGGCTACTAATTCACCCCTCCACTTT.

The V call is TRBV12-5, the J call TRBJ1-1, with a tentative D call TRBD1 (5 bases). This CDR3 contains 14 residues. Germline-derived CDR1 and CDR2 are LGHNT and FRNRAP. Trimming took 7 bases from V and 2 from J, leaving 14 bases between them. The CDR3 reads CASAQEGSNTEAFF. In nucleotides, the CDR3 is TGTGCTAGTGCCCAGGAGGGGAGTAACACTGAAGCTTTCTTT.

The table lists this clone with a few counts. The rearrangement joins TRBV10-2 to TRBJ2-7, with a tentative D call TRBD1 (6 bases). This CDR3 has 13 residues. The germline V gene has CDR1 WSHSY and CDR2 SAAADI. With 8 bases removed from V and 3 bases from J, the gap between germline ends came to 14 bases. Here the CDR3 DNA reads TGCGCCAGCCACCAGGGGCCCGGCTACGAGCAGTACTTC. This codes for CASHQGPGYEQYF.

The CDR3 loop reads CASSFGTGSSYEQYF. The CDR3, as DNA: TGTGCCAGCAGTTTCGGGACAGGGAGCTCCTACGAGCAGTACTTC. The rearrangement uses TRBV27 and TRBJ2-7, with 9 bases matching TRBD1. The CDR3 has 15 amino acids. Unmatched junction bases numbered 3, after V lost 3 bases and J lost 0 bases. From germline, CDR1 is MNHEY and CDR2 SMNVEV (reference sequence).

V is TRBV4-1 and J is TRBJ1-4; D may be TRBD1 (5 bases). The CDR3 contains 15 residues. V lost 0 bases to trimming and J lost 7 bases, with 12 bases between them. Germline V gene data show CDR1 as MGHRA and CDR2 as YSYEKL. For the CDR3, the DNA is TGCGCCAGCAGCCAAGACGGGCAGGGAGGTGAAAAACTGTTTTTT. This sequence encodes CASSQDGQGGEKLFF.

The chain employs TRBV6-5 and TRBJ1-1, with 8 bases lining up with TRBD1. The germline gives CDR1 MNHEY, CDR2 SVGAGI. With 8 bases clipped from V and 4 bases from J, the junction kept 6 bases outside the gene matches. The CDR3 is made up of 13 amino acids. The CDR3 loop is CASQDRVGTEAFF. In nucleotides, the CDR3 is TGTGCCAGCCAGGACAGGGTGGGCACTGAAGCTTTCTTT.

This clone was picked up one time. V usage is TRBV4-3 and J usage is TRBJ1-5; D is undetermined. V was trimmed by 0 bases and J by 4 bases, leaving 7 bases between them. CDR1 is LGHNA and CDR2 is YSLEER in the germline V gene. The CDR3 sequence is 14 residues long. The CDR3 reads CASSQELQNQPQHF. CDR3 coding DNA: TGCGCCAGCAGCCAAGAGCTCCAGAATCAGCCCCAGCATTTT.

The sample holds a few counts of this clone. Other DNA sequences in the sample encode the same CDR3. The chain has TRBV29-1 and TRBJ2-3; possible D gene TRBD2, 5 bases. V was pared by 3 bases and J by 1 base, with 5 bases between. This CDR3 region has 12 residues. Germline values: CDR1 SQVTM, CDR2 ANQGSEA. The CDR3 DNA reads TGCAGCGTTGACGGGGGCACAGATACGCAGTATTTT. Its translation is CSVDGGTDTQYF.

This rearrangement joins TRBV24-1 to TRBJ2-3, with 9 nucleotides matching TRBD2. CDR1 is KGHDR, CDR2 SFDVKD, per germline. This CDR3 is built from 17 residues. V shed 4 bases, J shed 2 bases, and the junction held 9 bases outside the gene matches. Here the CDR3 DNA reads TGTGCCACCAGTGACCCCGGGGGCGGGGGGGCCACAGATACGCAGTATTTT. This codes for CATSDPGGGGATDTQYF.

This clone was seen once. The chain has TRBV10-2 and TRBJ1-5; D is perhaps TRBD1 (6 bases). Germline CDR1 and CDR2: WSHSY and SAAADI. CDR3 length: 14 amino acids. Trimming left V 8 bases short and J 6 bases short, with 17 bases between. The CDR3 coding sequence is TGCGCCAGCTCTTTTGGGACAACGGGTCAGCCCCAGCATTTT. Amino acid sequence: CASSFGTTGQPQHF.

CDR3 sequence: CASSDRNSGNTIYF. The CDR3 DNA is TGTGCCAGCAGTGACAGGAACTCTGGAAACACCATATATTTT. This chain connects TRBV2 to TRBJ1-3; no clear D. CDR3 size: 14 residues. V was trimmed by 3 bases and J by 0 bases, leaving 6 bases between them. The germline V gene encodes CDR1 SNHLY and CDR2 FYNNEI.

The J gene is TRBJ2-5, the V gene TRBV27; 8 bases align to TRBD2. Trimming removed 3 bases from V and 0 bases from J; junction bases left unmatched: 3. The germline gives CDR1 MNHEY, CDR2 SMNVEV (reference sequence). The CDR3 contains 15 residues. The DNA of the CDR3 is TGTGCCAGCAGTTTTACTAGCGGTCACCAAGAGACCCAGTACTTC. Protein sequence: CASSFTSGHQETQYF.

This chain uses TRBV19 with TRBJ1-1; D unresolved. CDR1 is LNHDA, CDR2 SQIVND, per germline (reference sequence). Deletions cut 5 bases from V and 5 bases from J, with 15 bases between. This CDR3 is 14 amino acids long. The CDR3 spells CASSPRPTGTEAFF. The CDR3, as DNA: TGTGCCAGTAGTCCACGGCCAACGGGGACTGAAGCTTTCTTT.

This clone occurred once. The chain combines TRBV7-3 with TRBJ2-6, with 7 bases that match TRBD1. The germline CDR1 and CDR2 sequences are SGHTA and FQGTGA. The CDR3 is 16 residues long. With V trimmed by 5 bases and J by 2 bases, 6 bases remained unmatched. CDR3 bases: TGTGCCAGCAGCCAACAGGGGAGTGCTGGGGCCAACGTCCTGACTTTC. Amino acids: CASSQQGSAGANVLTF.

J is TRBJ1-2 and V is TRBV30; 10 bases line up with TRBD1. J gave up 7 bases and V 2 bases, and 10 bases lay outside the gene matches. There are 15 residues in the CDR3. Germline values: CDR1 GTSNPN, CDR2 SVGIG (reference sequence). The CDR3 sequence: CAWSPLRQGASGYTF. The CDR3, as DNA: TGTGCCTGGAGTCCTCTCCGACAGGGGGCTTCTGGCTACACCTTC.

The chain joins TRBV5-6 to TRBJ2-7; D is possibly TRBD2 (5 bases). Germline V gene sequence: CDR1 SGHDT, CDR2 YYEEEE. Trimming shortened V by 1 base and J by 2 bases, and 7 bases separated the two germline ends. This CDR3 is 13 amino acids long. CDR3 sequence reads: CASSLRGTYEQYF. The CDR3 nucleotides are TGTGCCAGCAGCTTGAGAGGGACCTACGAGCAGTACTTC.

This sequence joins TRBV24-1 and TRBJ1-1; no clear D. Germline assignment: CDR1 KGHDR and CDR2 SFDVKD. V was cut by 9 bases and J by 4 bases, with 20 bases left in between. This CDR3 has 15 amino acids. The CDR3 DNA follows: TGTGCCACCGCTCATTTCCAAGATAGGAGCACTGAAGCTTTCTTT. Translation: CATAHFQDRSTEAFF.

This clone occurred a few times. The V and J genes are TRBV30 and TRBJ1-2; a weak D match, TRBD1 (6 bases). V shed 3 bases and J shed 4 bases, with 12 bases lying between them. The CDR3 length is 13 residues. CDR1 and CDR2 from the germline V gene are GTSNPN and SVGIG (reference sequence). CDR3 residues: CAWSGQMAYGYTF. CDR3 coding DNA: TGTGCCTGGAGCGGACAGATGGCCTATGGCTACACCTTC.

This chain joins TRBV7-9 and TRBJ1-1, with unresolved D. V was shortened by 5 bases and J by 4 bases, with 8 bases between the two germline ends. The CDR3 totals 12 residues. Germline CDR1 is SEHNR and CDR2 is FQNEAQ (reference sequence). The CDR3 loop reads CASSPEATEAFF. CDR3 nucleotide sequence: TGTGCCAGCAGCCCGGAGGCCACTGAAGCTTTCTTT.

J is TRBJ1-1 and V is TRBV3-1 (or the pseudogene TRBV3-2); unclear D gene. This CDR3 spans 15 amino acids. Germline CDR1 and CDR2: LGHDT and YNNKEL (reference sequence). V shed 3 bases and J shed 1 base, with 12 bases lying between them. The CDR3: CASSQEGRPNTEAFF. In nucleotides, the CDR3 is TGTGCCAGCAGCCAGGAGGGTCGGCCGAACACTGAAGCTTTCTTT.

This chain connects TRBV30 to TRBJ2-3; the match to TRBD2 covers 10 bases. The CDR3 loop spans 17 amino acids. V lost 4 bases and J lost 0; bases outside the gene matches: 10. In germline, CDR1 is GTSNPN, CDR2 SVGIG (reference sequence). The CDR3 coding sequence is TGTGCCTGGAACAAGCGGGGGGGCCGGCTAAGCACAGATACGCAGTATTTT. It yields the protein CAWNKRGGRLSTDTQYF.

The V call is TRBV24-1, the J call TRBJ2-3; 11 bases are a match to TRBD2. Germline trimming cut 4 bases from V and 0 bases from J; bases unmatched to any gene: 5. The CDR3 contains 17 residues. Germline CDR1 is KGHDR and CDR2 is SFDVKD. For the CDR3, the DNA is TGTGCCACCAGTGACCCCCCTAGCGGGGGGAGCACAGATACGCAGTATTTT. It translates to CATSDPPSGGSTDTQYF.

The chain employs TRBV5-4 and TRBJ2-1; 12 bases map to TRBD1. The CDR3 covers 17 residues. Germline lookup yields CDR1 SGHNT and CDR2 YYREEE (reference sequence). J lost 10 bases, V lost 3 bases, and 14 bases had no gene match. The CDR3 spells CASSSARGTGGREEQFF. CDR3 nucleotides: TGTGCCAGCAGCTCTGCTAGAGGGACAGGGGGCCGGGAGGAGCAGTTCTTC. Supplemented by reference TRBV5-4 and TRBJ2-1, the full variable domain reads ETGVTQSPTHLIKTRGQQVTLRCSSQSGHNTVSWYQQALGQGPQFIFQYYREEENGRGNFPPRFSGLQFPNYSSELNVNALELDDSALYLCASSSARGTGGREEQFFGPGTRLTVL.

This chain links TRBV30 with TRBJ1-2, with D perhaps matching TRBD1 (5 bases). The CDR3 length is 14 residues. Germline loops: CDR1 GTSNPN, CDR2 SVGIG (reference sequence). V lost 1 base, J lost 13 bases, and 22 bases lay in between. CDR3 DNA sequence: TGTGCCTGGAGTGAGGGGAATTCGCTTCGGTCGCGCACCTTC. This encodes CAWSEGNSLRSRTF.

The chain is built from TRBV7-9 and TRBJ2-7, with 8 bases aligning to TRBD1. The germline V gene has CDR1 SEHNR and CDR2 FQNEAQ (reference sequence). Trimming removed 5 bases from V and 3 bases from J; junction bases left unmatched: 9. The CDR3 has 15 amino acids. CDR3 in amino acids: CASSQFRGRSYEQYF. CDR3 sequence (DNA): TGTGCCAGCAGCCAATTCAGGGGGCGAAGCTACGAGCAGTACTTC.

This rearrangement joins TRBV24-1 to TRBJ2-2; no clear D. The CDR3 loop spans 14 amino acids. CDR1 and CDR2 (germline): KGHDR, SFDVKD. Deletions cut 2 bases from V and 5 bases from J, with 8 bases between. The CDR3 DNA is TGTGCCACCAGTGATTCGCCGGAGACCGGGGAGCTGTTTTTT. Residues: CATSDSPETGELFF.

J is TRBJ2-7 and V is TRBV11-2; D is perhaps TRBD1 (5 bases). V was clipped by 1 base and J by 0 bases, with 13 bases between them. The CDR3 is made up of 16 amino acids. Germline assignment: CDR1 SGHAT and CDR2 FQNNGV. The CDR3 here is CASSLAGQGSSYEQYF. Written as DNA, the CDR3 is TGTGCCAGCAGCTTAGCTGGGCAGGGCAGCTCCTACGAGCAGTACTTC.